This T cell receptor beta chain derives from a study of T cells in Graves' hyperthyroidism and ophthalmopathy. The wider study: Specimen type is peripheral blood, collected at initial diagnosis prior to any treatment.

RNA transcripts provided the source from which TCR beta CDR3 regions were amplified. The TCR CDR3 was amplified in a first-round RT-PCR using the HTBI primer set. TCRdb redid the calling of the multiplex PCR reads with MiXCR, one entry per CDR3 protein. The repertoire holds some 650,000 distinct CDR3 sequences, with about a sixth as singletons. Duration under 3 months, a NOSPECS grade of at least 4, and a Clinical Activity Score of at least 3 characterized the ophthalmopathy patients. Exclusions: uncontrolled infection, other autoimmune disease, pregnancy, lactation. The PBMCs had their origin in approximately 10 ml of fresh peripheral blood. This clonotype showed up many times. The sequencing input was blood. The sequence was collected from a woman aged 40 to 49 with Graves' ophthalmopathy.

The CDR3 DNA follows: TGTGCCAGCAGAGGTCCTCGGCGGGGATACACAGATACGCAGTATTTT. Translating gives CASRGPRRGYTDTQYF. The J gene is TRBJ2-3, the V gene TRBV2; perhaps TRBD2 as D (6 bases). CDR1 and CDR2 (germline): SNHLY, FYNNEI. This CDR3 is 16 amino acids long. V gave up 6 bases and J gave up 2 bases, with 18 bases separating them.